What follows describes a single T cell receptor (beta chain). Its specificity is unknown. CDR3 length: 15 amino acids. Germline CDR1 is GTSNPN and CDR2 is SVGIG (reference sequence). Trimming removed 0 bases from V and 5 bases from J, with 15 bases in between. TCRdb's table, derived via immunoSEQ multiplex PCR, lists solely in-frame clones and lacks some. The sample shows about 44,000 clones, approximately 77% of them seen only once. This sample is part of a study of radiotherapy plus CTLA-4 blockade in lung cancer. Study in general: Of the patients, under 20% showed objective responses and more than 30% attained disease control.

Study outcomes and limitations: Radiotherapy with ipilimumab was followed by blood expansion of tumor-derived clones. The authors reported that early blood T cell clone dynamics, with interferon-beta, best predicted response.

Focal radiation and CTLA-4 blockade (ipilimumab) were tested in chemo-refractory metastatic non-small-cell lung cancer patients. The sequenced sample was peripheral blood, obtained from a patient treated with radiotherapy plus ipilimumab. The gene calls are TRBV30 and TRBJ2-3; unclear D gene. This sequence was found in a human donor with non-small cell lung cancer whose response to radiotherapy plus ipilimumab could not be evaluated. In DNA form, the CDR3 reads TGTGCCTGGAGTGTACGGCGGTACCTCGGAGATACGCAGTATTTT. Residues: CAWSVRRYLGDTQYF.